The source of this T cell receptor (beta chain) is a study of CD8 T cells in ankylosing spondylitis. General observations from the study: Matched ankylosing spondylitis synovial fluid reportedly contained a significantly enriched population of disease-linked clones. In synovial fluid and blood from reactive arthritis, some motif variants were previously reported. A TCR beta motif of eight or nine highly homologous variants seemed to mark ankylosing spondylitis blood.

The authors made TCR beta libraries by quantitative 5'-RACE with molecular barcodes. TCRdb itself ran the 5' RACE reads through MiXCR, one entry per CDR3 protein. The sample shows 250,000 or so distinct CDR3 sequences, more than 20% of them seen only once. The CDR3 is 14 amino acids. Trimming removed 5 bases from V and 0 bases from J, with 8 bases in between. From germline, CDR1 is MDHEN and CDR2 SYDVKM. This clonotype was observed a few times. What it binds is not known. The TCR originated in a male donor with ankylosing spondylitis or in good health (not recorded which). The genes are TRBV28 and TRBJ2-1; weak D call: TRBD1 (5 bases). What was sequenced was blood, either unsorted or a sorted T cell fraction (not recorded which). The CDR3 reads CASSVDSSYNEQFF. CDR3 in DNA: TGTGCCAGCAGTGTCGACAGCTCCTACAATGAGCAGTTCTTC.